Given below is one TCR beta chain in context. The junction does not match germline at one end; this may be a read error. These data are taken from a study of blood T cell repertoires in COVID-19. Overall study context: COVID-19 samples, acute and convalescent, were from the United States, Italy and Spain.

Germline V gives CDR1 MDHEN, CDR2 SYDVKM. This CDR3 has 12 amino acids. As processed by the authors: Quantification of nucleated cells was approximated via reference gene primer amplification. Some clones are missing from TCRdb's copy, which holds only in-frame ones; the method was immunoSEQ multiplex PCR. V and J calls plus clone size are reproduced from that table; the DNA served to infer D and trimming. Of around 160,000 clones listed, approximately 80% are singletons. Sequencing was done on a sample of peripheral blood. The V call is TRBV28, the J call TRBJ1-2; 8 bases align to TRBD1. The receptor comes from a man aged 60 to 75 with active or convalescent COVID-19. The CDR3 region is CASSSPGGAKAF. In DNA, the CDR3 is TGTGCCAGCAGTTCACCAGGGGGCGCTAAGGCCTTC.